This entry is about one T cell receptor (beta chain). What it recognizes is unknown. Other DNA sequences in this sample translate to the same CDR3. Profiled with immunoSEQ multiplex PCR; TCRdb holds only in-frame clones, not every one. The top ten hold less than 0.12% of the sample, which has hundreds of thousands of clones, 96% seen once. The sample belongs to a study of shared clonotypes between healthy human individuals. CD45RO-negative cells were positively selected for CCR7, leaving out terminally differentiated effector memory CD45RA+ cells. Trimming shortened V by 4 bases and J by 0 bases, and 9 bases separated the two germline ends. CDR3 size: 14 residues. Germline V CDR1 and CDR2: SGHNT, YYREEE (reference sequence). Whole-study results and caveats: Only blood was sampled, and tissue TCR repertoires likely differ from blood ones. Sharing of clonotypes among donors was expected to vary with sequencing depth.

The receptor's source is a woman younger than 45 in good health. Specimen: naive CD8+ T cells sorted from blood. The rearrangement uses TRBV5-4 and TRBJ2-3; either TRBD1 or TRBD2 may fit D (5 bases each). CDR3 DNA sequence: TGTGCCAGCAGCGGTCGGGACAGCACAGATACGCAGTATTTT. The encoded protein is CASSGRDSTDTQYF.